This T cell receptor (beta chain) was recovered during a study of post-analysis software for immune sequencing data. Germline V gene lookup returns CDR1 SEHNR and CDR2 FQNEAQ (reference sequence). Trimming shortened V by 6 bases and J by 11 bases, and 19 bases separated the two germline ends. This CDR3 region has 13 residues. Study observations and caveats: Relative to controls, patients had 5 or 6 TRBV segments at higher frequency, with TRBV5-6, TRBV5-1 and TRBV20-1 among these.

Unique molecular identifiers had been added to the TCR beta cDNA libraries. TCRdb used MiXCR to reprocess the PCR reads, holding one entry per CDR3 protein. The table records some 890,000 distinct CDR3 sequences, about 50% of them present only once. In regard to this clonotype: What it binds is not known.

The sample consisted of blood. This rearrangement joins TRBV7-9 to TRBJ2-5; weak D call: TRBD2 (6 bases). This sequence originates from a girl under 18 with multiple sclerosis. In nucleotides, the CDR3 is TGTGCCAGCAGGACGGGTTCGGGCGGAGGGCAGTACTTC. This translates into CASRTGSGGGQYF.